This TCR beta chain was captured by sequencing in a study of T cells in Graves' hyperthyroidism and ophthalmopathy. Looking at the study overall: Peripheral blood was taken when the disease was first diagnosed, before any treatment began. Study findings and constraints: Most thyroid clonotypes expanded above 0.001 appeared in blood too.

Regarding this clonotype: Its specificity is not known.

Disease duration under 2 months; hyperthyroidism patients were aged 18 to 65. Clinical symptoms, serum thyroxine and TRAb, thyroid ultrasound and orbital computed tomography together formed the diagnostic basis. Amplification of TCR beta CDR3 regions used RNA as the template. The HTBI primer set served for first-round RT-PCR of the TCR CDR3. Each CDR3 protein is one row after TCRdb ran MiXCR on the multiplex PCR reads. The table includes fewer than 650,000 distinct CDR3 sequences, less than 15% detected once. Germline V gene sequence: CDR1 SGHRS, CDR2 YFSETQ. V shed 1 base, J shed 2 bases, and the junction held 7 bases outside the gene matches. The CDR3 sequence is 16 residues long.

This sequence joins TRBV5-1 and TRBJ2-5; 8 bases are shared with TRBD1. Source material: blood. The receptor was derived from a woman aged 40 to 50 with Graves' hyperthyroidism. CDR3 sequence (DNA): TGCGCCAGCAGCTTGATTGCCGGGACAGGACAAGAGACCCAGTACTTC. Translating it yields CASSLIAGTGQETQYF.